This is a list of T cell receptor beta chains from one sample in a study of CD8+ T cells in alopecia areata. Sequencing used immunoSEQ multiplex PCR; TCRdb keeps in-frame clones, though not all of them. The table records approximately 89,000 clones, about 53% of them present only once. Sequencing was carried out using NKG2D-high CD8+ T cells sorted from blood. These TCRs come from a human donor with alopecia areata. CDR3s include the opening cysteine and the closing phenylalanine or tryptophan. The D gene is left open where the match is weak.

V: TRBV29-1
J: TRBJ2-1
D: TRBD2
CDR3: CSVVSPPSGGFYNEQFF

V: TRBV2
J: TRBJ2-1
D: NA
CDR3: CASMGIRGYFF

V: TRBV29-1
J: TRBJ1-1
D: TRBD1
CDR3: CSVLQTTGLEAFF

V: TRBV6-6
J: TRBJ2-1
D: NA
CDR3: CASSFEQDNEQFF

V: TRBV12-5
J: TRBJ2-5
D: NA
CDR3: CASGLVRAEEQETQYF

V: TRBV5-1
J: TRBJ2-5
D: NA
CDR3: CASSLEGQGTETQYF

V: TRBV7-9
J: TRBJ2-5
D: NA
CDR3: CASSSWEQETQYF

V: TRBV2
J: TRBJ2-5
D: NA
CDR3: CASLGDGGQETQYF

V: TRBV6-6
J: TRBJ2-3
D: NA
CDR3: CASRTGRLSTDTQYF

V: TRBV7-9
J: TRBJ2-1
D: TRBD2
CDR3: CASSFAGGKFEQFF

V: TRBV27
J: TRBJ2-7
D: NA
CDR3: CASSFSESYEQYF

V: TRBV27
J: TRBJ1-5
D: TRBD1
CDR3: CASSAGTGNQPQHF

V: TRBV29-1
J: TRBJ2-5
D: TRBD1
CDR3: CSVGPVQGEETQYF

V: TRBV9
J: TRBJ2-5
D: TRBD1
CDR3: CASSPDRGRQETQYF